This is a list of T cell receptor beta chains from one sample in a study of response to subunit inactivated influenza vaccine. MiXCR, run by TCRdb on the RT-PCR reads, gives a single entry per CDR3 protein. This table holds 560,000 or so distinct CDR3 sequences, approximately 7.1% found once. This sample comprised PBMCs from blood, obtained less than 30 months after vaccination. Source of these receptors: a man aged 50 to 75 who received an inactivated influenza vaccine. Each CDR3 is given without its conserved first and last residue.

>TRBV29-1|TRBJ2-1
SVGLAYEQF
>TRBV18|TRBJ1-1
ASSPGGGGVNTEAF
>TRBV20-1|TRBJ2-7
SATGTGVHEQY
>TRBV7-8|TRBJ2-3
ASSLIVGTSGTDTQY
>TRBV28|TRBJ2-1
ASRTSVGTVYYNEQF
>TRBV5-4|TRBJ2-3
ASRSPGTSGDTQY
>TRBV12-5|TRBJ1-1
ASVRQPEDTEAF
>TRBV27|TRBJ1-6
ASSFVNSPLH
>TRBV20-1|TRBJ2-7
SASPGTRSYEQY
>TRBV29-1|TRBJ2-5
SLLKGETQY
>TRBV20-1|TRBJ2-4
SAADRGAKNIQY
>TRBV20-1|TRBJ2-3
SAEQGTDTQY
>TRBV7-2|TRBJ2-7
ASSWGSGTRDYEQY
>TRBV4-2|TRBJ2-6
ASSQTGTGPSGANVLT
>TRBV12-3/TRBV12-4|TRBJ1-4
ASIRTGGEKLF
>TRBV15|TRBJ2-3
ATSLDLPRDTQY
>TRBV20-1|TRBJ2-7
SARGREAYEQY
>TRBV3-1|TRBJ2-1
ASTLGAGVPNEQF
>TRBV28|TRBJ2-1
ASRTGQFQF
>TRBV20-1|TRBJ2-2
SAGPGTSKKKGGELF
>TRBV5-1|TRBJ1-2
ASSEGQGGGYT
>TRBV5-6|TRBJ2-1
ASSSGTSQREQF
>TRBV2|TRBJ1-2
ASSSDGGSNYGYT
>TRBV6-5|TRBJ1-2
ASGRQLNGYT
>TRBV9|TRBJ2-3
ASSLPGLGAADTQY
>TRBV4-3|TRBJ2-1
ASSLGVPPNEQF
>TRBV4-1|TRBJ2-1
ASSQDRVSFNEQF
>TRBV20-1|TRBJ1-1
SARGGRDREFGAF
>TRBV7-8|TRBJ1-6
ASSSTGILNSPLH
>TRBV6-2/TRBV6-3|TRBJ2-7
ASSPSQYEQY
>TRBV4-2|TRBJ2-1
ASSRGTSGDNEQF
>TRBV7-9|TRBJ1-1
ASSPTTGGFTEAF
>TRBV7-6|TRBJ2-1
ASSLESSGGRNEQF
>TRBV6-2/TRBV6-3|TRBJ2-3
ASSYGGGTPGY
>TRBV20-1|TRBJ2-5
SASSLGQWETQY
>TRBV2|TRBJ1-5
ASSEPQGTNQPQH
>TRBV6-2/TRBV6-3|TRBJ2-7
ASTSRLGASYEQY
>TRBV20-1|TRBJ1-6
SARSQGGGSPLH
>TRBV6-1|TRBJ1-1
ASSPWGRPSTEAF
>TRBV10-3|TRBJ2-3
AISTGTDTQY
>TRBV4-3|TRBJ2-3
ASSSAGTDTQY
>TRBV6-2/TRBV6-3|TRBJ1-1
ASSYNLWGGLNTEAF
>TRBV27|TRBJ1-2
ASSSRQGFDYGYT
>TRBV7-8|TRBJ2-7
ASSLAQQMEQY
>TRBV6-2/TRBV6-3|TRBJ2-2
ASTRLQTNTGELF